The 25 T cell receptor beta chains in this list originate from one sample, sequenced in a study of blood T cell repertoires in COVID-19. Repertoires were generated with immunoSEQ multiplex PCR, while TCRdb's copy carries only in-frame clones and drops some. The sample carries about 70,000 clones, more than 75% recorded once. The sequencing sample was made of peripheral blood. These receptors came from a man in his forties with COVID-19, enrolled during active disease.

This chain links TRBV7-6 with TRBJ1-3, with no clear D. The germline CDR1 and CDR2 sequences are SGHVS and FNYEAQ. The CDR3 sequence is 16 residues long. Trimming cost V 1 base and J 1 base, with 11 bases left between them. DNA for the CDR3: TGTGCCAGCAGCTTAGTAGGCCGGAGGTCTGGAAACACCATATATTTT. It is translated as CASSLVGRRSGNTIYF.

The CDR3, as DNA: TGTGCCAGCAGTTGGAGGGACAGGGGACCCTACAATGAGCAGTTCTTC. It yields the protein CASSWRDRGPYNEQFF. J is TRBJ2-1 and V is TRBV6-5, with 10 bases identical to TRBD1. The CDR3 totals 16 residues. Per germline, CDR1 MNHEY and CDR2 SVGAGI. Germline trimming cut 4 bases from V and 2 bases from J; bases unmatched to any gene: 5.

Written as DNA, the CDR3 is TGTGCCAGCAGCCTGGGAGGGAAAGACTCACCCCTCCACTTT. Protein: CASSLGGKDSPLHF. The rearrangement links TRBV3-1 (or the pseudogene TRBV3-2) to TRBJ1-6, with D hard to call. Germline V gene lookup returns CDR1 LGHDT and CDR2 YNNKEL (reference sequence). The germline V and J ends were trimmed by 4 bases and 10 bases, with 14 bases remaining between them. The CDR3 has 14 residues.

The table lists this clone with a count of one. In DNA form, the CDR3 reads TGTGCCAGCAGCTTAAGACAGGCAGAAAGGGATGAGCAGTTCTTC. This codes for CASSLRQAERDEQFF. The chain has TRBV7-9 and TRBJ2-1; tentatively, D is TRBD1 (6 bases). The CDR3 is made up of 15 amino acids. V dropped 2 bases and J dropped 8 bases, with 16 bases sitting between them. Looked up from germline, CDR1 is SEHNR and CDR2 is FQNEAQ (reference sequence).

The V call is TRBV5-6, the J call TRBJ1-2; 9 nucleotides align to TRBD1. The CDR3 has 16 amino acids. V shed 4 bases, J shed 4 bases, and the junction held 11 bases outside the gene matches. Germline V gene data show CDR1 as SGHDT and CDR2 as YYEEEE. The CDR3 spells CASSIGTGRILYGYTF. Written as DNA, the CDR3 is TGTGCCAGCAGCATAGGGACAGGGAGAATCCTCTATGGCTACACCTTC.

This clone was seen a few times. V usage is TRBV4-1 and J usage is TRBJ1-2; perhaps TRBD1 as D (5 bases). The CDR3 covers 14 residues. The V gene lost 4 bases and the J gene lost 8 bases, with 17 bases spanning the gap. Germline values: CDR1 MGHRA, CDR2 YSYEKL. As DNA, the CDR3 is TGCGCCAGCAGCCCAGAAGGAGGGGCCGGGGGCTACACCTTC. The encoded protein is CASSPEGGAGGYTF.

The chain is built from TRBV29-1 and TRBJ2-3; 8 nucleotides line up with TRBD2. V was pared by 5 bases and J by 3 bases, with 10 bases of the junction left unmatched. The CDR3 extends over 15 amino acids. Looked up from germline, CDR1 is SQVTM and CDR2 is ANQGSEA. The CDR3 here is CSVPPAGDLTDTQYF. The CDR3 nucleotides read TGCAGCGTTCCACCAGCGGGAGATTTAACAGATACGCAGTATTTT.

The chain is built from TRBV7-9 and TRBJ1-1; no definite D call. The CDR3 runs 15 residues. Looked up from germline, CDR1 is SEHNR and CDR2 is FQNEAQ (reference sequence). The V end lost 5 bases, the J end lost 4 bases, and 17 bases lay between the germline ends. CDR3 sequence (DNA): TGTGCCAGCAGCCCGGACTTCGGGGTAAGCACTGAAGCTTTCTTT. It is translated as CASSPDFGVSTEAFF.

The chain carries TRBV6-1 and TRBJ2-1; 9 nucleotides line up with TRBD1. In germline, CDR1 is MNHNS, CDR2 SASEGT. V shed 4 bases, J shed 3 bases, and the junction held 7 bases outside the gene matches. This CDR3 has 16 amino acids. CDR3 region: CASSGTGGVFYNEQFF. DNA of the CDR3: TGTGCCAGCAGTGGTACAGGGGGCGTTTTCTACAATGAGCAGTTCTTC.

The J gene is TRBJ1-6, the V gene TRBV10-3; D call uncertain. CDR1 is ENHRY, CDR2 SYGVKD, per germline. V shed 4 bases and J shed 6 bases, with 13 bases lying between them. The CDR3 has 15 residues. CDR3 nucleotide sequence: TGTGCCATCAGTGTCAGTCCTGGGAGTAATTCACCCCTCCACTTT. Amino acids: CAISVSPGSNSPLHF.

The J gene is TRBJ1-3, the V gene TRBV9, with D possibly TRBD1 on 6 matching bases. The ends were cut back, 3 bases at V and 4 bases at J, with 11 bases in the middle. Germline CDR1 and CDR2: SGDLS and YYNGEE. This CDR3 is 14 amino acids long. The DNA of the CDR3 is TGTGCCAGCAGCGCCCGGGGACACGGAAACACCATATATTTT. It specifies CASSARGHGNTIYF.

The chain carries TRBV30 and TRBJ1-3; D remains ambiguous. V gave up 7 bases and J gave up 0 bases, with 13 bases separating them. The CDR3 is made up of 14 amino acids. Germline CDR1 GTSNPN, CDR2 SVGIG (reference sequence). CDR3: CAFLQRTSGNTIYF. DNA of the CDR3: TGTGCCTTCCTACAGAGAACCTCTGGAAACACCATATATTTT.

V and J are TRBV7-9 and TRBJ2-2, with 8 bases aligning to TRBD1. The germline gives CDR1 SEHNR, CDR2 FQNEAQ (reference sequence). With 2 bases clipped from V and 4 bases from J, the junction kept 3 bases outside the gene matches. CDR3 length: 15 amino acids. DNA of the CDR3: TGTGCCAGCAGCTTACGACAGGGGTCCACCGGGGAGCTGTTTTTT. Its protein product is CASSLRQGSTGELFF.

This chain uses TRBV28 with TRBJ2-3; 7 bases match TRBD1. Germline lookup yields CDR1 MDHEN and CDR2 SYDVKM. The CDR3 totals 17 residues. V lost 6 bases, J lost 3 bases, and 15 bases stayed unmatched. CDR3 amino acids: CASRDNRGVEGTDTQYF. The CDR3 DNA is TGTGCCAGCAGGGATAACAGGGGAGTAGAAGGTACAGATACGCAGTATTTT.

The rearrangement joins TRBV30 to TRBJ1-1, with D possibly matching TRBD1 (5 bases). The CDR3 length is 14 residues. V dropped 4 bases and J dropped 7 bases, with 19 bases sitting between them. Germline V gene data show CDR1 as GTSNPN and CDR2 as SVGIG (reference sequence). The CDR3 protein is CAWTPSQGLVEAFF. CDR3 coding DNA: TGTGCCTGGACTCCTTCGCAGGGTTTAGTTGAAGCTTTCTTT.

The chain couples TRBV28 to TRBJ1-2, with D unclear. CDR1 and CDR2 (germline): MDHEN, SYDVKM. V was pared by 3 bases and J by 0 bases, with 5 bases between. The CDR3 covers 13 residues. The CDR3 coding sequence is TGTGCCAGCAGTTTCGTAGCTAACTATGGCTACACCTTC. Translating gives CASSFVANYGYTF.

The chain joins TRBV7-9 to TRBJ2-7; possible D gene TRBD1, 5 bases. The CDR3 is 15 amino acids. V gave up 6 bases and J gave up 3 bases, with 18 bases separating them. Germline V gene data show CDR1 as SEHNR and CDR2 as FQNEAQ (reference sequence). Here the CDR3 DNA reads TGTGCCAGCAGTCTCGGCACCTGGGGCAGCTACGAGCAGTACTTC. It encodes CASSLGTWGSYEQYF.

A single count supports this clone. The J gene is TRBJ2-3, the V gene TRBV9, with D unclear. The V gene lost 0 bases and the J gene lost 2 bases, with 4 bases spanning the gap. This CDR3 contains 13 residues. The germline CDR1 and CDR2 sequences are SGDLS and YYNGEE. For the CDR3, the DNA is TGTGCCAGCAGCGTAGGAGTCACAGATACGCAGTATTTT. This encodes CASSVGVTDTQYF.

The V and J genes are TRBV6-5 and TRBJ2-2; 10 nucleotides agree with TRBD2. The CDR3 consists of 14 residues. Germline values: CDR1 MNHEY, CDR2 SVGAGI. The trim removed 5 bases at V and 7 bases at J, leaving 4 bases unmatched. The CDR3 sequence: CASSSGGAGGELFF. In DNA form, the CDR3 reads TGTGCCAGCAGTAGCGGGGGGGCTGGCGGGGAGCTGTTTTTT.

V and J are TRBV19 and TRBJ2-1; D not certain. This CDR3 contains 15 residues. Looked up from germline, CDR1 is LNHDA and CDR2 is SQIVND (reference sequence). V was shortened by 4 bases and J by 0 bases, with 10 bases between the two germline ends. The CDR3 sequence is CASSTDTNSYNEQFF. DNA for the CDR3: TGTGCCAGTAGTACTGACACGAACTCCTACAATGAGCAGTTCTTC.

CDR3: CASTLGEGSQAFF. The CDR3 region has the DNA TGCGCCAGCACCCTGGGGGAGGGATCCCAAGCTTTCTTT. V usage is TRBV5-1 and J usage is TRBJ1-1, with D tentatively TRBD1 (5 bases). Between the trimmed V and J ends, which lost 6 bases and 9 bases, there was a span of 18 bases. Germline V gene data show CDR1 as SGHRS and CDR2 as YFSETQ. The CDR3 extends over 13 amino acids.

The chain joins TRBV3-1 (or the pseudogene TRBV3-2) to TRBJ2-7, with D perhaps TRBD1 (5 bases). This CDR3 has 14 amino acids. CDR1 LGHDT and CDR2 YNNKEL come from the germline V gene (reference sequence). V was clipped by 4 bases and J by 4 bases, with 14 bases between them. DNA of the CDR3: TGTGCCAGCAGCCCCTCCAGGGTTAGTTACGAGCAGTACTTC. It encodes CASSPSRVSYEQYF.

This chain connects TRBV5-1 to TRBJ2-3; 7 positions match TRBD2. Trimming cost V 4 bases and J 1 base; bases outside gene matches: 9. Germline V lookup: CDR1 SGHRS, CDR2 YFSETQ. This CDR3 region has 16 residues. Written as DNA, the CDR3 is TGCGCCAGCAGCCTTGGGGACTACCCGGGCACAGATACGCAGTATTTT. Encoded protein: CASSLGDYPGTDTQYF.

The V call is TRBV28, the J call TRBJ2-5, with 8 bases lining up with TRBD1. Germline V gene sequence: CDR1 MDHEN, CDR2 SYDVKM. Losses at the gene ends were 7 bases for V and 1 base for J; bases not matched to a gene: 5. There are 14 residues in the CDR3. The CDR3 coding sequence is TGTGCCAGCACTGACAGGGGAGCCCAAGAGACCCAGTACTTC. Amino acids: CASTDRGAQETQYF.

The gene calls are TRBV6-5 and TRBJ2-5; 8 bases agree with TRBD2. The CDR3 contains 14 residues. In germline, CDR1 is MNHEY, CDR2 SVGAGI. V gave up 6 bases and J gave up 2 bases; unmatched junction bases: 5. CDR3 nucleotides: TGTGCCAGCAGCTCCGGACTAGCTCAAGAGACCCAGTACTTC. It yields the protein CASSSGLAQETQYF.